This entry lists 10 T cell receptor beta chains sequenced from one sample in a study of CD8+CD57+ T cells in acquired aplastic anemia (dated by TCRdb to between 2017 and 2018). The listed sequencing device is Illumina HiSeq 2000. Genomic DNA served as template for TCR beta VDJ combination and CDR3 sequence profiling. The public reads were run again by TCRdb, first through fastp at Q25 and then through MiXCR, and only productive beta chains were kept. Every distinct CDR3 protein forms one entry, paired with its most common genes and DNA. The sample includes approximately 81,000 distinct CDR3 sequences, with roughly half observed a single time. The ten largest account for 66% of the sample. The sequenced material came from sorted CD4+, CD8+, or CD8+CD57+ T cells (not recorded which) from PBMCs. The receptors originated from a human donor in good health, serving as a control.

This clonotype was counted only a few times. The chain combines TRBV29-1 with TRBJ1-2, with 7 bases lining up with TRBD1. J was trimmed by 8 bases and V by 7 bases; bases with no gene match: 7. The CDR3 covers 11 residues. Germline CDR1 SQVTM, CDR2 ANQGSEA. The CDR3 nucleotides are TGCAGCGCCCCAGGGGGAAGGGGCTACACCTTC. It codes for CSAPGGRGYTF.

The chain is built from TRBV20-1 and TRBJ1-4; D might be TRBD1 (6 bases). V was cut by 0 bases and J by 10 bases, with 15 bases left in between. CDR1 is DFQATT and CDR2 is SNEGSKA in the germline V gene (reference sequence). This CDR3 has 14 residues. The CDR3 DNA sequence: TGCAGTGCTAGAGATAGACAGGTATCAGGAAAACTGTTTTTT. Amino acids: CSARDRQVSGKLFF.

This chain joins TRBV5-1 and TRBJ1-1, with D uncertain. This CDR3 has 14 amino acids. Germline V gives CDR1 SGHRS, CDR2 YFSETQ. Trimming took 2 bases from V and 0 from J, leaving 8 bases between them. CDR3 in DNA: TGCGCCAGCAGCTTAAACTCCCTGAACACTGAAGCTTTCTTT. The encoded protein is CASSLNSLNTEAFF.

This clonotype was detected a few times. The rearrangement uses TRBV20-1 and TRBJ1-4, with D hard to call. V lost 0 bases to trimming and J lost 6 bases, with 14 bases between them. The CDR3 runs 15 residues. CDR1 DFQATT and CDR2 SNEGSKA come from the germline V gene (reference sequence). CDR3 sequence (DNA): TGCAGTGCTAGAGACAGAGACAAGGGAGATGAAAAACTGTTTTTT. Translated: CSARDRDKGDEKLFF.

Comments on this clonotype: This may be a read error, as it is one base from a much larger clone. The rearrangement uses TRBV12-3 or TRBV12-4 and TRBJ1-1, with D uncertain. CDR3 length: 11 residues. Deletions cut 8 bases from V and 1 base from J, with 5 bases between. The CDR3 here is CASGPNTEAFF. CDR3 nucleotides: TGTGCCAGCGGCCCGAACACTGAAGCTTTCTTT.

This clonotype was counted at least ten times. The chain couples TRBV7-2 to TRBJ1-1, with D perhaps matching TRBD1 (6 bases). Germline loops: CDR1 SGHTA, CDR2 FQGNSA. The CDR3 sequence is 13 residues long. Trimming removed 1 base at V and 10 bases at J, with 13 bases between. The CDR3 sequence: CASSLDRGAGAFF. DNA for the CDR3: TGTGCCAGCAGCTTAGATAGGGGGGCAGGAGCTTTCTTT.

The table lists this clonotype with many counts. The chain is built from TRBV9 and TRBJ1-2; D perhaps matches TRBD1 (5 bases). The CDR3 length is 14 residues. Looked up from germline, CDR1 is SGDLS and CDR2 is YYNGEE. The germline V and J ends were trimmed by 0 bases and 6 bases, with 12 bases remaining between them. Written as DNA, the CDR3 is TGTGCCAGCAGCGTAGGCAACTCGGGGGATGGCTACACCTTC. Translated: CASSVGNSGDGYTF.

This clonotype came up many times. The rearrangement links TRBV19 to TRBJ2-1; D call uncertain. The CDR3 contains 15 residues. Germline V gene data show CDR1 as LNHDA and CDR2 as SQIVND (reference sequence). Trimming took 7 bases from V and 4 from J, leaving 17 bases between them. In DNA form, the CDR3 reads TGTGCCAGTATGGGCTCGGAAACATCATACAATGAGCAGTTCTTC. Its translation: CASMGSETSYNEQFF.

The V and J genes are TRBV29-1 and TRBJ1-3; 7 nucleotides align to TRBD1. J gave up 0 bases and V 4 bases, and 12 bases lay outside the gene matches. Looked up from germline, CDR1 is SQVTM and CDR2 is ANQGSEA. The CDR3 loop spans 17 amino acids. The CDR3 DNA reads as TGCAGCGTTGGAGGAACCGGGACAGCCAACTCTGGAAACACCATATATTTT. Translating it yields CSVGGTGTANSGNTIYF. Full variable domain (missing parts from reference TRBV29-1 and TRBJ1-3): SAVISQKPSRDICQRGTSLTIQCQVDSQVTMMFWYRQQPGQSLTLIATANQGSEATYESGFVIDKFPISRPNLTFSTLTVSNMSPEDSSIYLCSVGGTGTANSGNTIYFGEGSWLTVV.

The sample holds a few counts of this clonotype. This sequence may be a read error, since a much larger clone differs from it by one base. The chain recombines TRBV7-9 with TRBJ1-2; 8 nucleotides match TRBD1. J gave up 8 bases and V 8 bases, and 13 bases lay outside the gene matches. CDR1 is SEHNR, CDR2 FQNEAQ, per germline (reference sequence). The CDR3 has 14 amino acids. The CDR3 loop is CASSVYAGGEGYTF. CDR3 nucleotides: TGTGCCAGCTCAGTCTACGCAGGGGGCGAAGGCTACACCTTC. Full variable domain (remainder filled in from reference TRBV7-9 and TRBJ1-2): DTGVSQNPRHKITKRGQNVTFRCDPISEHNRLYWYRQTLGQGPEFLTYFQNEAQLEKSRLLSDRFSAERPKGSFSTLEIQRTEQGDSAMYLCASSVYAGGEGYTFGSGTRLTVV.